This T cell receptor beta chain originates from a study of T cells in Graves' hyperthyroidism and ophthalmopathy. Germline loops: CDR1 MGHRA, CDR2 YSYEKL. This CDR3 region has 15 residues. V dropped 0 bases and J dropped 4; count of bases not matched to a gene: 5. At least 3 on the Clinical Activity Score was recorded for ophthalmopathy patients, who also had NOSPECS grade at least 4 and duration under 3 months. Clinicians diagnosed patients from clinical symptoms, serum thyroxine and TRAb, thyroid ultrasound and orbital computed tomography. TCR beta CDR3 region amplification was performed from RNA transcripts. The HTBI primer set served for first-round RT-PCR of the TCR CDR3. TCRdb passed the multiplex PCR reads through MiXCR, listing each CDR3 protein once. The sample records hundreds of thousands of distinct CDR3 sequences, roughly 14% being singletons.

The sequence was collected from a woman between 40 and 55 years old with Graves' ophthalmopathy. V and J are TRBV4-1 and TRBJ2-5; 7 bases map to TRBD1. Material for sequencing was blood. CDR3 DNA sequence: TGCGCCAGCAGCCAAGATAGGGCAGGGGGAGAGACCCAGTACTTC. Its translation is CASSQDRAGGETQYF.